Shown below are 13 T cell receptor beta chains from a single sample sequenced in a study of blood T cell repertoires in COVID-19. Sequenced by immunoSEQ multiplex PCR; TCRdb stores in-frame clones only, minus some. The table has more than 80,000 clones, 90% seen once. The specimen was peripheral blood. The receptors stem from a man in his late teens or twenties with COVID-19, enrolled during active disease.

This chain uses TRBV27 with TRBJ2-3; TRBD2 might be the D (7 bases). The CDR3 length is 15 residues. Per the germline V gene, CDR1 is MNHEY and CDR2 is SMNVEV (reference sequence). V was clipped by 4 bases and J by 1 base, with 12 bases between them. The CDR3 protein is CASSYGGLGTDTQYF. The DNA for the CDR3 is TGTGCCAGCAGTTACGGGGGGCTAGGCACAGATACGCAGTATTTT.

The CDR3 coding sequence is TGTGCCAGCAGTTTAGGTTCGACTAGCGGGAAAGGAGATACGCAGTATTTT. Translation: CASSLGSTSGKGDTQYF. This chain joins TRBV28 and TRBJ2-3; 11 positions match TRBD2. V shed 2 bases and J 5 bases; nucleotides not matched to a gene: 9. Germline CDR1 and CDR2: MDHEN and SYDVKM. This CDR3 has 17 residues.

The chain couples TRBV6-6 to TRBJ1-5, with 10 bases matching TRBD1. Germline CDR1 is MNHNY and CDR2 is SVGAGI (reference sequence). J was trimmed by 6 bases and V by 6 bases; bases with no gene match: 11. The length of the CDR3 is 16 residues. The CDR3 DNA sequence: TGTGCCAGCAGCGATACGGACAGGGGGAACGGTCAGCCCCAGCATTTT. This gives the protein CASSDTDRGNGQPQHF.

The CDR3 spells CAWGTGTGAYEQYF. CDR3 nucleotide sequence: TGTGCCTGGGGGACCGGGACAGGGGCCTACGAGCAGTACTTC. V gene TRBV30 combines with J gene TRBJ2-7; TRBD1 matches at 10 bases. The J segment lost 2 bases and the V segment lost 5 bases, leaving 6 bases of the junction unmatched. Germline-derived CDR1 and CDR2 are GTSNPN and SVGIG (reference sequence). The CDR3 extends over 14 amino acids.

The chain uses TRBV19 and TRBJ2-1, with 11 bases that match TRBD2. CDR3 size: 18 residues. Germline lookup yields CDR1 LNHDA and CDR2 SQIVND (reference sequence). J gave up 5 bases and V 1 base, and 10 bases lay outside the gene matches. For the CDR3, the DNA is TGTGCCAGTAGTATAGCTCTAGCGGGGGGAGGAGGGGACAATGAGCAGTTCTTC. It yields the protein CASSIALAGGGGDNEQFF.

V and J are TRBV7-8 and TRBJ2-7, with D possibly being TRBD2 (5 bases). V was pared by 3 bases and J by 1 base, with 10 bases between. Per the germline V gene, CDR1 is SGHVS and CDR2 is FQNEAQ. The CDR3 has 14 amino acids. The CDR3 DNA reads TGTGCCAGCAGCTTGCGGGCCGCATCCTACGAGCAGTACTTC. Translated, it gives CASSLRAASYEQYF.

The chain has TRBV28 and TRBJ1-5, with D perhaps matching TRBD1 (6 bases). The CDR3 length is 14 residues. The V gene's germline CDR1 is MDHEN and CDR2 SYDVKM. V was pared by 5 bases and J by 6 bases, with 14 bases between. CDR3 DNA sequence: TGTGCCAGCAGTCCCCGTACAGGGCCTCAGCCCCAGCATTTT. As protein: CASSPRTGPQPQHF. The whole variable domain, remainder taken from reference TRBV28 and TRBJ1-5, is DVKVTQSSRYLVKRTGEKVFLECVQDMDHENMFWYRQDPGLGLRLIYFSYDVKMKEKGDIPEGYSVSREKKERFSLILESASTNQTSMYLCASSPRTGPQPQHFGDGTRLSIL.

V is TRBV7-2 and J is TRBJ1-2; D remains unclear. CDR1 is SGHTA, CDR2 FQGNSA, per germline. The CDR3 length is 18 residues. V was cut by 6 bases and J by 8 bases, with 31 bases left in between. Written as DNA, the CDR3 is TGTGCCAGCAGTTCGGGGAGCGTTGAGGGAGCTATCCTCCGAGGCTACACCTTC. This gives the protein CASSSGSVEGAILRGYTF. Based on the CDR3 plus reference TRBV7-2 and TRBJ1-2, the full variable domain is GAGVSQSPSNKVTEKGKDVELRCDPISGHTALYWYRQSLGQGLEFLIYFQGNSAPDKSGLPSDRFSAERTGGSVSTLTIQRTQQEDSAVYLCASSSGSVEGAILRGYTFGSGTRLTVV.

This chain uses TRBV24-1 with TRBJ2-2; 10 bases map to TRBD1. This CDR3 comprises 16 residues. The germline V gene has CDR1 KGHDR and CDR2 SFDVKD. The junction had 4 bases not matched to a gene; V was cut back by 2 bases and J by 5 bases. The CDR3 DNA reads TGTGCCACCAGTGATTCCCCGGGACAGGGGACCGGGGAGCTGTTTTTT. It is translated as CATSDSPGQGTGELFF.

The chain uses TRBV11-3 and TRBJ2-3; TRBD1 agrees at 9 bases. With 1 base clipped from V and 4 bases from J, the junction kept 9 bases outside the gene matches. CDR1 is SGHNT, CDR2 YENEEA, per germline. This CDR3 region has 17 residues. CDR3 DNA: TGTGCCAGCAGCTTAGGCCACCGGGACAGGGAGCCAGATACGCAGTATTTT. This translates into CASSLGHRDREPDTQYF.

This chain connects TRBV9 to TRBJ2-7, with TRBD2 matching over 7 bases. The V gene's germline CDR1 is SGDLS and CDR2 YYNGEE. The V gene end was trimmed by 3 bases and the J gene end by 7 bases; junction bases not matched to a gene: 7. This CDR3 is 13 amino acids long. This chain's CDR3 is CASSDSGGGEQYF. CDR3 nucleotide sequence: TGTGCCAGCAGCGATAGTGGCGGGGGAGAGCAGTACTTC.

The gene calls are TRBV20-1 and TRBJ2-7, with D hard to call. V was cut by 5 bases and J by 2 bases, with 10 bases left in between. The length of the CDR3 is 12 residues. CDR1 is DFQATT and CDR2 is SNEGSKA in the germline V gene (reference sequence). The CDR3 here is CSAGEQTYEQYF. The CDR3 bases are TGCAGTGCTGGTGAGCAGACCTACGAGCAGTACTTC.

The chain joins TRBV29-1 to TRBJ2-2, with a tentative D call TRBD2 (7 bases). The germline V gene has CDR1 SQVTM and CDR2 ANQGSEA. Trimming cost V 6 bases and J 8 bases, with 16 bases left between them. The CDR3 consists of 13 residues. The CDR3 sequence: CSVGGDPLGELFF. CDR3 bases: TGCAGCGTAGGGGGGGACCCTTTGGGGGAGCTGTTTTTT.